This note documents a single T cell receptor (beta chain) sequence. What it binds is unknown. Germline V CDR1 and CDR2: LNHDA, SQIVND (reference sequence). The trim removed 4 bases at V and 1 base at J, leaving 10 bases unmatched. This CDR3 region has 17 residues. The sample is drawn from a study of cytomegalovirus exposure and HLA in healthy donors. Notes on the study in general: A likely sequencing artifact accounted for one observed cluster of highly shared sequence variants. It was in a later analysis that TCR association rates were seen to vary by HLA locus, highest for DRB1 and lowest for HLA-C. In vitro assays verified that three CMV-associated chains recognized CMV antigens specifically.

13 Jbeta primers and 60 Vbeta primers were used for the PCR. Profiled with immunoSEQ multiplex PCR; TCRdb holds only in-frame clones, not every one. The sample gives about 170,000 clones, about four fifths of which show up once; over 0.65% is in the top ten. The rearrangement links TRBV19 to TRBJ1-3, with TRBD1 matching over 7 bases. Sequencing was performed on PBMCs. The clonotype was recovered from a woman younger than 30 in good health and CMV-seronegative. The CDR3, as DNA: TGTGCCAGTAGTACTACAGGGGTTTTGGTATCTGGAAACACCATATATTTT. It specifies CASSTTGVLVSGNTIYF.